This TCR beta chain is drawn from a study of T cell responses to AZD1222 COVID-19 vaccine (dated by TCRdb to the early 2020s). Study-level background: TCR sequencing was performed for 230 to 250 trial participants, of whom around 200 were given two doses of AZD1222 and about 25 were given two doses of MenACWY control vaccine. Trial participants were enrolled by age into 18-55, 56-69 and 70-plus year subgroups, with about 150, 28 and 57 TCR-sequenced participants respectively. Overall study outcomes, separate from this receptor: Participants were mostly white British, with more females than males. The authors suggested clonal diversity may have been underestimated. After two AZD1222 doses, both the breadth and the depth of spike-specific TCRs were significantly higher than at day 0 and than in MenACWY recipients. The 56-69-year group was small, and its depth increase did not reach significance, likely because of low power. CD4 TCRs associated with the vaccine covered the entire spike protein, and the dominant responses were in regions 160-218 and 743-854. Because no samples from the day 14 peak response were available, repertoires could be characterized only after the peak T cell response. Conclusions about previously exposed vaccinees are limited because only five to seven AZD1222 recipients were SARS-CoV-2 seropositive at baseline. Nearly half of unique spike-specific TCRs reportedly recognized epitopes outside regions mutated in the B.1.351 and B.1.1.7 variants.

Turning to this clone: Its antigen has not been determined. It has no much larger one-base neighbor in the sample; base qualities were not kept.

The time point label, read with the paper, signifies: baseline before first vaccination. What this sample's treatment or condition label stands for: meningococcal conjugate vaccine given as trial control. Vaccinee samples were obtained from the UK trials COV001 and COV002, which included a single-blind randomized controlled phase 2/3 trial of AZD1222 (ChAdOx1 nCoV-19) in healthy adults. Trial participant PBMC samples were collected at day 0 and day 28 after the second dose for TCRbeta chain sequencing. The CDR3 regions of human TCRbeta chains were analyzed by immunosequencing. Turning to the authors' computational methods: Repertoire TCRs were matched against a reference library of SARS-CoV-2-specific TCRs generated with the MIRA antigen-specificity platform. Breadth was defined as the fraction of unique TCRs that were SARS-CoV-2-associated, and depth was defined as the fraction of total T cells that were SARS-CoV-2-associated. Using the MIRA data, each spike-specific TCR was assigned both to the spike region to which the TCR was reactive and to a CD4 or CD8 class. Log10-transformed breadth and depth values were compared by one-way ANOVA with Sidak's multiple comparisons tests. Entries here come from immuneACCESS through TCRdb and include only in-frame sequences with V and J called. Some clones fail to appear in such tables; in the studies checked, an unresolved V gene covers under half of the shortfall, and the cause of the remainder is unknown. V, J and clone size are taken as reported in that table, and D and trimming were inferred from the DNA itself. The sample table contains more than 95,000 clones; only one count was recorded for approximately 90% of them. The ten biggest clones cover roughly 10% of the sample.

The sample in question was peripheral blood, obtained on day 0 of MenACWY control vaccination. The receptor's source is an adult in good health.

The CDR3 in this case is CASIPEKGRHSNQPQHF. The DNA sequence reads TGCGCCAGCATTCCCGAGAAGGGCAGACATAGCAATCAGCCCCAGCATTTT. This receptor chain uses TRBV10-1 and TRBJ1-5, with no D gene named confidently. V gives up 7 bases and J gives up 0 bases, and the segment between their germline ends measures 19 bases. The CDR3 contains 17 residues, cysteine and phenylalanine counted. Solely the CDR3 DNA is kept, with 51 bases framed from the first base. From a lookup of the germline V gene (reference sequence), CDR1 and CDR2 are WNHNN and SYGVQD.